The rows below give T cell receptor beta chains drawn from one sample of a study of regulatory T cells in long-lasting Graves disease. TCRdb passed the multiplex PCR reads through MiXCR, listing each CDR3 protein once. The sample has hundreds of thousands of distinct CDR3 sequences, roughly a sixth seen once. These data were also filed under a second study, of T cells in Graves' hyperthyroidism and ophthalmopathy.

The sample here was peripheral blood mononuclear cells (PBMCs), taken at new diagnosis, from a patient treated with antithyroid drugs. The origin of the receptors is a woman in her forties or fifties with Graves disease. The CDR3 runs from the conserved cysteine through the conserved F or W. A D gene is named only where the DNA matches it firmly. Size values are once, few and many counts, or a class for expanded clones, and some rows have none.

j_gene: TRBJ2-3; d_gene: NA; v_gene: TRBV20-1; abundance: NA; CDR3aa: CSAGPGGGRTDTQYF; CDR3nt: TGCAGTGCGGGGCCAGGAGGCGGCCGCACAGATACGCAGTATTTT
j_gene: TRBJ2-1; d_gene: NA; v_gene: TRBV4-2; abundance: NA; CDR3aa: CASSQGYETGYNEQFF; CDR3nt: TGTGCCAGCAGCCAAGGGTATGAGACAGGCTACAATGAGCAGTTCTTC
j_gene: TRBJ2-5; d_gene: NA; v_gene: TRBV30; abundance: many; CDR3aa: CAWSATEPQETQYF; CDR3nt: TGTGCCTGGAGTGCGACAGAACCACAAGAGACCCAGTACTTC
j_gene: TRBJ1-5; d_gene: NA; v_gene: TRBV5-1; abundance: many; CDR3aa: CASSLGPTGSNQPQHF; CDR3nt: TGCGCCAGCAGCTTGGGACCTACCGGCAGCAATCAGCCCCAGCATTTT
j_gene: TRBJ2-1; d_gene: TRBD2; v_gene: TRBV29-1; abundance: few; CDR3aa: CSVLGRGTQFF; CDR3nt: TGCAGCGTCCTCGGGAGGGGTACCCAGTTCTTC
j_gene: TRBJ1-1; d_gene: NA; v_gene: TRBV25-1; abundance: many; CDR3aa: CASSAITESMNTEAFF; CDR3nt: TGTGCCAGCAGTGCCATAACCGAATCCATGAACACTGAAGCTTTCTTT
j_gene: TRBJ1-2; d_gene: TRBD1; v_gene: TRBV5-6; abundance: NA; CDR3aa: CASSHWTGGAGNGYTF; CDR3nt: TGTGCCAGCAGCCACTGGACAGGGGGCGCCGGTAATGGCTACACCTTC
j_gene: TRBJ1-1; d_gene: TRBD1; v_gene: TRBV20-1; abundance: many; CDR3aa: CSAGAGQGPAEAFF; CDR3nt: TGCAGTGCTGGCGCGGGACAGGGTCCGGCTGAAGCTTTCTTT
j_gene: TRBJ1-1; d_gene: TRBD1; v_gene: TRBV3-1; abundance: many; CDR3aa: CASSQTGINTEAFF; CDR3nt: TGTGCCAGCAGCCAGACAGGGATTAACACTGAAGCTTTCTTT
j_gene: TRBJ2-7; d_gene: NA; v_gene: TRBV6-5; abundance: many; CDR3aa: CASSYGGGRTGSHEQYF; CDR3nt: TGTGCCAGCAGTTACGGGGGGGGTCGGACAGGGTCCCACGAGCAGTACTTC
j_gene: TRBJ1-1; d_gene: TRBD1; v_gene: TRBV10-1; abundance: few; CDR3aa: CASSTTGKVEAFF; CDR3nt: TGCGCCAGCAGTACGACAGGGAAAGTAGAAGCTTTCTTT
j_gene: TRBJ2-1; d_gene: NA; v_gene: TRBV29-1; abundance: few; CDR3aa: CSARGAGASYNEQFF; CDR3nt: TGCAGCGCCCGAGGGGCGGGGGCCTCCTACAATGAGCAGTTCTTC
j_gene: TRBJ2-3; d_gene: NA; v_gene: TRBV5-1; abundance: many; CDR3aa: CASSLVGGASTDTQYF; CDR3nt: TGCGCCAGCAGCTTGGTTGGGGGCGCCTCCACAGATACGCAGTATTTT
j_gene: TRBJ1-1; d_gene: TRBD1; v_gene: TRBV3-1; abundance: few; CDR3aa: CASSPLGTGVNTEAFF; CDR3nt: TGTGCCAGCAGCCCTTTAGGGACAGGGGTGAACACTGAAGCTTTCTTT
j_gene: TRBJ2-7; d_gene: NA; v_gene: TRBV20-1; abundance: few; CDR3aa: CSASRGSYEQYF; CDR3nt: TGCAGTGCTAGCAGGGGCTCCTACGAGCAGTACTTC
j_gene: TRBJ2-1; d_gene: NA; v_gene: TRBV6-1; abundance: NA; CDR3aa: CASVPRDRGEQFF; CDR3nt: TGTGCCAGCGTACCAAGGGATAGGGGTGAGCAGTTCTTC
j_gene: TRBJ2-1; d_gene: TRBD1; v_gene: TRBV19; abundance: many; CDR3aa: CASSPDRVSYNEQFF; CDR3nt: TGTGCCAGCAGTCCGGACAGGGTCAGCTACAATGAGCAGTTCTTC
j_gene: TRBJ1-5; d_gene: NA; v_gene: TRBV2; abundance: many; CDR3aa: CASSVSGVRNNQPQHF; CDR3nt: TGTGCCAGCAGTGTTTCCGGGGTGAGGAACAATCAGCCCCAGCATTTT
j_gene: TRBJ1-5; d_gene: NA; v_gene: TRBV6-5; abundance: many; CDR3aa: CASSYRGGNQPQHF; CDR3nt: TGTGCCAGCAGTTACCGGGGGGGCAATCAGCCCCAGCATTTT
j_gene: TRBJ2-3; d_gene: NA; v_gene: TRBV24-1; abundance: NA; CDR3aa: CATSDFSTDTQYF; CDR3nt: TGTGCCACCAGTGATTTTAGCACAGATACGCAGTATTTT
j_gene: TRBJ1-6; d_gene: NA; v_gene: TRBV4-1; abundance: few; CDR3aa: CASSQGPVGGRTLHF; CDR3nt: TGCGCCAGCAGCCAAGGACCGGTGGGGGGTAGGACCCTCCACTTT
j_gene: TRBJ1-1; d_gene: TRBD1; v_gene: TRBV20-1; abundance: few; CDR3aa: CSARGSQGHTEAFF; CDR3nt: TGCAGTGCTAGAGGATCACAGGGGCACACTGAAGCTTTCTTT
j_gene: TRBJ2-3; d_gene: NA; v_gene: TRBV28; abundance: NA; CDR3aa: CASSPWTTDTQYF; CDR3nt: TGTGCCAGCAGTCCCTGGACTACAGATACGCAGTATTTT